Listed below are T cell receptor beta chains from one sample, sequenced in a study of shared clonotypes between healthy human individuals. Profiled with immunoSEQ multiplex PCR; TCRdb holds only in-frame clones, not every one. The sample consists of some 900,000 clones, approximately 76% of them appearing once. Source material: memory CD4+ T cells sorted from blood. Source of these receptors: a man between 18 and 29 years old in good health. Both conserved end residues are part of each CDR3. The order of the fields is clone size, J gene, D gene, V gene, CDR3 protein, CDR3 DNA. D genes are given only for firm matches. Rows give clone size only sometimes, using once, few, many, or a class for an expanded clone.

>NA|TRBJ2-1|NA|TRBV6-5
CASSPTGVSWFF
TGTGCCAGCAGTCCAACCGGGGTATCGTGGTTCTTC
>NA|TRBJ1-5|NA|TRBV15
CATSGSGFGSNQPQHF
TGTGCCACCAGCGGATCCGGATTTGGGAGCAATCAGCCCCAGCATTTT
>NA|TRBJ2-5|TRBD1|TRBV19
CASTITSWGTGRETQYF
TGTGCCAGTACTATAACCTCCTGGGGGACAGGGAGAGAGACCCAGTACTTC
>few|TRBJ1-1|NA|TRBV9
CASSLNAGGWTEAFF
TGTGCCAGCAGCCTCAACGCGGGAGGGTGGACTGAAGCTTTCTTT
>few|TRBJ2-5|NA|TRBV7-6
CASSLGVRGLQETQYF
TGTGCCAGCAGCTTAGGGGTAAGGGGACTCCAAGAGACCCAGTACTTC
>NA|TRBJ2-5|NA|TRBV27
CASSSYGGETQYF
TGTGCCAGCAGTTCTTACGGAGGGGAGACCCAGTACTTC
>NA|TRBJ2-2|NA|TRBV19
CASSERLADTGELFF
TGTGCCAGTTCTGAACGTTTAGCGGACACCGGGGAGCTGTTTTTT
>once|TRBJ2-5|TRBD1|TRBV7-2
CASSQGTGRGETQYF
TGTGCCAGCAGCCAGGGGACAGGGCGGGGGGAGACCCAGTACTTC
>NA|TRBJ2-4|NA|TRBV11-2
CASSEGGGKNIQYF
TGTGCCAGCTCCGAGGGAGGCGGCAAAAACATTCAGTACTTC
>NA|TRBJ2-2|TRBD1|TRBV4-3
CASSQLIPTGANTGELFF
TGCGCCAGCAGCCAGCTCATCCCGACAGGGGCGAACACCGGGGAGCTGTTTTTT
>NA|TRBJ1-1|NA|TRBV10-3
CAISDRNVNTEAFF
TGTGCCATCAGTGACAGGAACGTGAACACTGAAGCTTTCTTT
>NA|TRBJ2-7|NA|TRBV4-3
CASSPNAGEAHEQYF
TGCGCCAGCAGCCCCAACGCAGGGGAGGCCCACGAGCAGTACTTC
>once|TRBJ2-5|TRBD2|TRBV5-1
CASSTSSGGLETQYF
TGCGCCAGCAGCACGAGTAGCGGGGGGCTGGAGACCCAGTACTTC
>NA|TRBJ2-1|TRBD2|TRBV7-2
CASRLGTSAYNEQFF
TGTGCCAGCAGACTCGGGACTAGCGCTTACAATGAGCAGTTCTTC
>few|TRBJ1-5|TRBD1|TRBV27
CASSFVRGQPQHF
TGTGCCAGCAGTTTCGTCAGGGGGCAGCCCCAGCATTTT
>NA|TRBJ2-1|TRBD2|TRBV6-1
CASIMRGVNYNEQFF
TGTGCCAGCATCATGCGGGGGGTTAACTACAATGAGCAGTTCTTC
>few|TRBJ2-7|NA|TRBV19
CASSLKTGPTKQYF
TGTGCCAGTAGTCTCAAGACGGGCCCTACGAAGCAGTACTTC
>few|TRBJ1-2|NA|TRBV6-5
CASSYSGADYGYTF
TGTGCCAGCAGTTACTCAGGGGCGGACTATGGCTACACCTTC
>NA|TRBJ1-2|TRBD1|TRBV9
CASSVDPGQPRDGYTF
TGTGCCAGCAGCGTGGACCCGGGACAGCCTAGGGATGGCTACACCTTC
>medium-sized|TRBJ2-7|NA|TRBV7-9
CASSLVGPYEQYF
TGTGCCAGCAGCTTAGTGGGACCCTACGAGCAGTACTTC
>NA|TRBJ1-3|NA|TRBV7-9
CASSLASGNTIYF
TGTGCCAGCAGCTTAGCTTCTGGAAACACCATATATTTT
>NA|TRBJ2-7|TRBD2|TRBV5-5
CASSWGVSGKRNEQYF
TGTGCCAGCAGCTGGGGAGTGAGCGGGAAGAGGAACGAGCAGTACTTC
>NA|TRBJ2-1|NA|TRBV11-1
CASSRTRNSYNEQFF
TGTGCCAGCAGCCGTACAAGAAACTCCTACAATGAGCAGTTCTTC
>few|TRBJ1-5|NA|TRBV5-4
CASSLEPGQPQHF
TGTGCCAGCAGCCTGGAACCCGGTCAGCCCCAGCATTTT